This T cell receptor (beta chain) stems from a study of shared clonotypes between healthy human individuals. Study-wide context: Sampling drew on donors who were a couple of women and a few men aged 18 to 49. A donor's plate count was three for CD4 naive and three for CD4 memory; CD8 naive had two and CD8 memory one.

Study-level points and caveats: Only blood samples were collected, and tissue repertoires likely differ. Rarefaction gave evidence that sorted-subset sequencing remained incomplete despite large depth.

The repertoire was sequenced with immunoSEQ multiplex PCR; TCRdb's copy has only in-frame clones and lacks some. The repertoire has approximately 1,000,000 clones, roughly 80% of them found once; the top ten carry roughly 0.9%. Details on this clone: Its target is unknown.

The CDR3 consists of 13 residues. The germline V and J ends were trimmed by 5 bases and 8 bases, with 14 bases remaining between them. Per germline, CDR1 SGHNT and CDR2 YENEEA. This sequence was found in a man younger than 30 in good health. Some clones in this sample may be carry-over from other donors' samples. This chain connects TRBV11-3 to TRBJ2-3; either TRBD1 or TRBD2 may supply D (5 bases each). Input material: memory CD4+ T cells from PBMCs. Subset in this sample: CD45RA-negative fraction. The CDR3 DNA sequence: TGTGCCAGCAGCCTAACCCCTGGGGGTACGCAGTATTTT. This sequence encodes CASSLTPGGTQYF. The whole variable domain, filled in from reference TRBV11-3 and TRBJ2-3, reads EAGVVQSPRYKIIEKKQPVAFWCNPISGHNTLYWYLQNLGQGPELLIRYENEEAVDDSQLPKDRFSAERLKGVDSTLKIQPAELGDSAVYLCASSLTPGGTQYFGPGTRLTVL.